One and the same sample provided the 27 T cell receptor beta chains below, sequenced in a study of metastatic and nonmetastatic thyroid tumors. Thyroid surgery had not been preceded by any treatment in any patient. MiXCR reprocessed the PCR reads for TCRdb. The table lists roughly 20,000 clones, 15% to 20% of them singletons. Sequenced input: adjacent normal tissue. Receptor source: a male donor with papillary thyroid cancer or a benign thyroid nodule (not recorded which). Some clones in this sample may be carry-over from other donors' samples.

This chain uses TRBV6-2 or TRBV6-3 with TRBJ2-7; D remains ambiguous. The CDR3 is 19 residues long. Per the germline V gene, CDR1 is MNHEY and CDR2 is SVGEGT. Deletions cut 10 bases from V and 6 bases from J, with 37 bases between. In DNA form, the CDR3 reads TGTGCCAACCCCCCCCAACAGAGACTTATGGGTTGGTCCGGACGCGAGCAGTACGTC. Encoded protein: CANPPQQRLMGWSGREQYV.

This clone was observed many times. This chain joins TRBV20-1 and TRBJ2-3; 9 nucleotides agree with TRBD2. Germline assignment: CDR1 DFQATT and CDR2 SNEGSKA (reference sequence). V shed 6 bases, J shed 5 bases, and the junction held 15 bases outside the gene matches. The CDR3 runs 16 residues. Here the CDR3 DNA reads TGCAGTGCAGAGCGGGAGGCCCCCTTGAGGAGAGATACGCAGTATTTT. This translates into CSAEREAPLRRDTQYF.

This clone was seen ten or more times. V usage is TRBV15 and J usage is TRBJ2-1; D perhaps matches TRBD2 (5 bases). Germline lookup yields CDR1 LNHNV and CDR2 YYDKDF (reference sequence). The CDR3 sequence is 14 residues long. V was pared by 1 base and J by 7 bases, with 11 bases between. The CDR3 DNA reads TGTGCCACCAGCAGAGTACTCGAGGGTAATGAGCAGTTCTTC. Its protein is CATSRVLEGNEQFF.

The table lists this clone with many counts. V usage is TRBV5-1 and J usage is TRBJ2-7, with 9 bases lining up with TRBD2. Germline V gene data show CDR1 as SGHRS and CDR2 as YFSETQ. There are 15 residues in the CDR3. The J segment lost 6 bases and the V segment lost 1 base, leaving 8 bases of the junction unmatched. The CDR3 DNA is TGCGCCAGCAGCTTGTCCGGGAGTAGCGGGGGCGAGCAGTACTTC. Its translation is CASSLSGSSGGEQYF. The variable domain in full, with the rest retrieved from reference TRBV5-1 and TRBJ2-7, is KAGVTQTPRYLIKTRGQQVTLSCSPISGHRSVSWYQQTPGQGLQFLFEYFSETQRNKGNFPGRFSGRQFSNSRSEMNVSTLELGDSALYLCASSLSGSSGGEQYFGPGTRLTVT.

By sample share, this clone is medium-sized (0.01 to 0.1%). The chain uses TRBV10-3 and TRBJ1-3; D is perhaps TRBD1 (5 bases). The CDR3 extends over 14 amino acids. V was pared by 0 bases and J by 5 bases, with 8 bases between. Looked up from germline, CDR1 is ENHRY and CDR2 is SYGVKD. DNA of the CDR3: TGTGCCATCAGTGAGTCGAGGGGACGAAACACCATATATTTT. Its protein product is CAISESRGRNTIYF.

This clone was counted ten times or more. V is TRBV5-8 and J is TRBJ2-1, with D possibly being TRBD1 (7 bases). CDR3 length equals 15 residues. V was shortened by 4 bases and J by 3 bases, with 14 bases between the two germline ends. Germline-derived CDR1 and CDR2 are SGHTS and YDEGEE. The CDR3: CASSKARDSYNEQFF. CDR3 DNA sequence: TGTGCCAGCAGCAAGGCGCGGGACAGCTACAATGAGCAGTTCTTC.

This clone was detected many times. The chain is built from TRBV19 and TRBJ1-5; no definite D call. The length of the CDR3 is 15 residues. Germline-derived CDR1 and CDR2 are LNHDA and SQIVND (reference sequence). Between the trimmed V and J ends, which lost 2 bases and 0 bases, there was a span of 8 bases. The CDR3 protein is CASSIRPDSNQPQHF. The DNA for the CDR3 is TGTGCCAGTAGTATACGGCCAGATAGCAATCAGCCCCAGCATTTT.

This clone was picked up a small number of times. The chain combines TRBV28 with TRBJ1-1, with 9 bases lining up with TRBD1. Germline CDR1 MDHEN, CDR2 SYDVKM. J gave up 1 base and V 1 base, and 4 bases lay outside the gene matches. This CDR3 region has 16 residues. CDR3 sequence: CASSLFWDRANTEAFF. CDR3 in DNA: TGTGCCAGCAGTTTATTCTGGGACAGGGCGAACACTGAAGCTTTCTTT.

V gene TRBV4-2 combines with J gene TRBJ2-7; the D call may be TRBD1 or TRBD2 (5 bases each). V shed 7 bases and J shed 0 bases, with 16 bases lying between them. The CDR3 extends over 15 amino acids. Germline V gene lookup returns CDR1 LGHNA and CDR2 YNFKEQ. The chain's CDR3 is CASISTGTDSYEQYF. The CDR3 nucleotides are TGTGCCAGCATCAGCACCGGGACGGACTCCTACGAGCAGTACTTC.

The chain has TRBV7-8 and TRBJ1-1; weak D call: TRBD1 (5 bases). The CDR3 has 15 amino acids. With 5 bases removed from V and 7 bases from J, the gap between germline ends came to 20 bases. Per the germline V gene, CDR1 is SGHVS and CDR2 is FQNEAQ. CDR3 in amino acids: CASSPHNRMGSEAFF. Written as DNA, the CDR3 is TGTGCCAGCAGCCCTCATAACAGGATGGGTAGTGAAGCTTTCTTT.

Within the sample, this clone is medium-sized (0.01 to 0.1%). CDR3 protein: CAISESGTGNSPLHF. The CDR3 coding sequence is TGTGCCATCAGTGAGTCGGGGACAGGAAATTCACCCCTCCACTTT. The rearrangement links TRBV10-3 to TRBJ1-6; 8 bases are a match to TRBD1. The germline V gene encodes CDR1 ENHRY and CDR2 SYGVKD. The CDR3 spans 15 residues. The V gene end was trimmed by 0 bases and the J gene end by 7 bases; junction bases not matched to a gene: 2.

This clone was detected ten times or more. The chain joins TRBV11-3 to TRBJ2-2; 9 positions match TRBD1. The length of the CDR3 is 16 residues. CDR1 and CDR2 (germline): SGHNT, YENEEA. The J segment lost 4 bases and the V segment lost 3 bases, leaving 6 bases of the junction unmatched. This CDR3 is CASSLSGTGFTGELFF. CDR3 bases: TGTGCCAGCAGCTTGTCCGGGACAGGGTTCACCGGGGAGCTGTTTTTT.

By proportion, this clone is medium-sized. The chain joins TRBV2 to TRBJ1-2; the D is unclear. The CDR3 has 14 residues. Germline lookup yields CDR1 SNHLY and CDR2 FYNNEI. V shed 6 bases and J shed 2 bases, with 13 bases lying between them. This chain's CDR3 is CASRFEGLNYGYTF. In DNA, the CDR3 is TGTGCCAGCAGATTCGAGGGCCTCAACTATGGCTACACCTTC.

This clone was seen repeatedly, ten times or more. The rearrangement joins TRBV19 to TRBJ2-2; D perhaps matches TRBD1 (6 bases). The CDR3 has 14 residues. V was trimmed by 7 bases and J by 2 bases, leaving 11 bases between them. CDR1 is LNHDA, CDR2 SQIVND, per germline (reference sequence). DNA of the CDR3: TGTGCCAGTACCCAACAGGGTAACACCGGGGAGCTGTTTTTT. It is translated as CASTQQGNTGELFF.

A word on this clone: Germline is not matched at one junction end, which may reflect a read error. The chain carries TRBV6-1 and TRBJ1-3; maybe TRBD1 (5 bases). Germline CDR1 MNHNS, CDR2 SASEGT. This CDR3 spans 14 amino acids. The CDR3 sequence: CASNEGVSGNTIYF. The CDR3 coding sequence is TGTGCCAGCAATGAAGGGGTATCCGGGAACACCATATATTTT.

This clone was counted ten times or more. This chain links TRBV2 with TRBJ2-3; D gene uncertain. Germline CDR1 reads SNHLY; CDR2 reads FYNNEI. This CDR3 spans 15 amino acids. V was shortened by 5 bases and J by 2 bases, with 14 bases between the two germline ends. CDR3 DNA: TGTGCCAGCAGTAAAACAGTGAAACTCACAGATACGCAGTATTTT. This gives the protein CASSKTVKLTDTQYF.

This clone has at least ten counts. The chain carries TRBV9 and TRBJ2-1; 11 bases fit TRBD2. CDR1 and CDR2 from the germline V gene are SGDLS and YYNGEE. The CDR3 sequence is 16 residues long. J gave up 3 bases and V 2 bases, and 4 bases lay outside the gene matches. The CDR3 loop is CASSVGTSGHYNEQFF. The DNA for the CDR3 is TGTGCCAGCAGCGTGGGGACTAGCGGACACTACAATGAGCAGTTCTTC.

This clone was picked up a small number of times. The V call is TRBV19, the J call TRBJ1-2; D is perhaps TRBD1 (6 bases). Trimming removed 7 bases at V and 8 bases at J, with 20 bases between. The CDR3 loop spans 14 amino acids. Germline loops: CDR1 LNHDA, CDR2 SQIVND (reference sequence). The CDR3 nucleotides are TGTGCCAGTATCACCCTAGGGGGAGAGGAGGGCTACACCTTC. Amino acids: CASITLGGEEGYTF.

This clone is medium-sized within its sample. The rearrangement joins TRBV28 to TRBJ1-2; D might be TRBD1 (5 bases). With 6 bases removed from V and 2 bases from J, the gap between germline ends came to 19 bases. The V gene's germline CDR1 is MDHEN and CDR2 SYDVKM. The CDR3 totals 16 residues. The CDR3 nucleotides are TGTGCCAGCAGGGCCCCAGGGTTAATTATGAACTATGGCTACACCTTC. Residues: CASRAPGLIMNYGYTF.

This clone was detected ten times or more. This sequence joins TRBV10-3 and TRBJ1-6, with D uncertain. This CDR3 is built from 13 residues. V was trimmed by 3 bases and J by 4 bases, leaving 4 bases between them. Germline V gives CDR1 ENHRY, CDR2 SYGVKD. The CDR3 here is CAISEQYNSPLHF. Written as DNA, the CDR3 is TGTGCCATCAGTGAACAGTATAATTCACCCCTCCACTTT.

There are a few counts of this clone. The chain uses TRBV19 and TRBJ1-6; 8 nucleotides align to TRBD1. The J segment lost 14 bases and the V segment lost 5 bases, leaving 14 bases of the junction unmatched. Germline assignment: CDR1 LNHDA and CDR2 SQIVND (reference sequence). The CDR3 is 15 residues long. The CDR3 here is CASSGTGTGASTLHF. For the CDR3, the DNA is TGTGCCAGTAGTGGGACCGGGACAGGAGCATCAACCCTCCACTTT.

This clone appeared many times. The CDR3 loop is CATSDLATSSYNEQFF. The CDR3 nucleotides are TGTGCCACCAGTGATTTGGCGACTAGCAGCTACAATGAGCAGTTCTTC. The chain is built from TRBV24-1 and TRBJ2-1; 7 bases fit TRBD2. The CDR3 is 16 amino acids. V was pared by 0 bases and J by 3 bases, with 4 bases of the junction left unmatched. Germline CDR1 KGHDR, CDR2 SFDVKD.

This clone qualifies as medium-sized. V is TRBV2 and J is TRBJ2-2, with TRBD2 matching over 9 bases. CDR1 and CDR2 from the germline V gene are SNHLY and FYNNEI. The CDR3 has 16 amino acids. J gave up 5 bases and V 1 base, and 5 bases lay outside the gene matches. This chain's CDR3 is CASSEGLAGATGELFF. Here the CDR3 DNA reads TGTGCCAGCAGTGAAGGGTTAGCGGGGGCTACCGGGGAGCTGTTTTTT.

This clone was seen repeatedly, ten times or more. V and J are TRBV7-9 and TRBJ2-2; TRBD1 might be the D (5 bases). CDR3 size: 13 residues. Germline CDR1 SEHNR, CDR2 FQNEAQ (reference sequence). Trimming stripped 10 bases from V and 6 bases from J, with 15 bases between. The CDR3 region is CAISQEGAGELFF. The CDR3 DNA sequence: TGTGCCATTAGCCAGGAAGGGGCCGGGGAGCTGTTTTTT.

For this clone: Sequence at one end of the junction differs from germline and may be a read error. The chain links TRBV5-1 to TRBJ2-5; 7 nucleotides match TRBD2. The germline gives CDR1 SGHRS, CDR2 YFSETQ. The CDR3 is made up of 15 amino acids. The CDR3 DNA is TGCACCAGCAGATGGGCTAGCGGCCAAGGGGAGACCCAGTACTTC. Translation: CTSRWASGQGETQYF.

This clone is medium-sized by share. The chain is built from TRBV6-6 and TRBJ2-3, with D possibly matching TRBD2 (6 bases). Germline-derived CDR1 and CDR2 are MNHNY and SVGAGI (reference sequence). The CDR3 totals 16 residues. Trimming cost V 2 bases and J 0 bases, with 12 bases left between them. CDR3 nucleotide sequence: TGTGCCAGCAGTTACGGTGCGGGGACTAGCACAGATACGCAGTATTTT. Translation gives CASSYGAGTSTDTQYF.

The table lists this clone with many counts. The genes are TRBV7-3 and TRBJ2-3; possible D gene TRBD2, 5 bases. Deletions cut 3 bases from V and 0 bases from J, with 13 bases between. Germline V gives CDR1 SGHTA, CDR2 FQGTGA. This CDR3 is built from 16 residues. Here the CDR3 reads CASSFSPGFSTDTQYF. DNA of the CDR3: TGTGCCAGCAGCTTCTCTCCGGGATTCAGCACAGATACGCAGTATTTT.